Shown below are 13 T cell receptor beta chains from a single sample sequenced in a study of cytomegalovirus exposure and HLA in healthy donors. Repertoires were generated with immunoSEQ multiplex PCR, while TCRdb's copy carries only in-frame clones and drops some. Of 110,000 or so clones in the sample, roughly nine tenths were seen once. Sequencing input: PBMCs. These receptor sequences come from a young man in good health and CMV-seropositive.

The CDR3 protein is CASSKPAAGNTIYF. The CDR3 DNA is TGTGCCAGCTCCAAACCAGCGGCTGGAAACACCATATATTTT. The chain joins TRBV18 to TRBJ1-3, with unresolved D. Trimming removed 6 bases at V and 2 bases at J, with 11 bases between. Germline V lookup: CDR1 KGHSH, CDR2 LQKENI. The CDR3 is 14 amino acids.

The V gene is TRBV28, the J gene TRBJ1-1, with D maybe TRBD1 (5 bases). The V and J ends lost 5 bases and 3 bases respectively, with 16 bases between them. This CDR3 is built from 15 residues. Germline V gene sequence: CDR1 MDHEN, CDR2 SYDVKM. CDR3 sequence: CASSPAAGPDTEAFF. The CDR3 nucleotides read TGTGCCAGCAGTCCCGCGGCAGGGCCGGACACTGAAGCTTTCTTT.

V and J are TRBV27 and TRBJ2-1; the match to TRBD2 covers 8 bases. CDR3 length: 12 amino acids. Germline V CDR1 and CDR2: MNHEY, SMNVEV (reference sequence). The trim removed 5 bases at V and 11 bases at J, leaving 5 bases unmatched. The CDR3 region is CASSPVAGKQFF. The CDR3 DNA reads TGTGCCAGCAGTCCCGTAGCGGGGAAGCAGTTCTTC.

This chain uses TRBV7-2 with TRBJ1-2; 9 bases are a match to TRBD1. Looked up from germline, CDR1 is SGHTA and CDR2 is FQGNSA. The J segment lost 7 bases and the V segment lost 3 bases, leaving 6 bases of the junction unmatched. CDR3 length equals 14 residues. DNA of the CDR3: TGTGCCAGCAGCTTTAGTATGACAGGGGGTGGCTACACCTTC. This encodes CASSFSMTGGGYTF.

CDR3 in DNA: TGTGCCAGCGCAGGACAAGTCTACGAGCAGTACTTC. Translating it yields CASAGQVYEQYF. V usage is TRBV7-2 and J usage is TRBJ2-7, with D perhaps TRBD1 (5 bases). The V end lost 8 bases, the J end lost 3 bases, and 11 bases lay between the germline ends. The CDR3 has 12 amino acids. CDR1 SGHTA and CDR2 FQGNSA come from the germline V gene.

The chain recombines TRBV28 with TRBJ1-2; TRBD1 matches at 7 bases. The CDR3 sequence is 12 residues long. Losses at the gene ends were 5 bases for V and 8 bases for J; bases not matched to a gene: 5. In germline, CDR1 is MDHEN, CDR2 SYDVKM. CDR3 amino acids: CASSRQGYGYTF. The CDR3 DNA sequence: TGTGCCAGCAGTCGACAGGGATACGGCTACACCTTC.

The rearrangement links TRBV27 to TRBJ2-1, with a weak D call TRBD1 (5 bases). The germline V gene encodes CDR1 MNHEY and CDR2 SMNVEV (reference sequence). V was pared by 5 bases and J by 9 bases, with 26 bases between. The CDR3 extends over 17 amino acids. CDR3 sequence: CASSPTWPGPQGGEQFF. The DNA for the CDR3 is TGTGCCAGCAGTCCTACCTGGCCAGGGCCTCAGGGTGGTGAGCAGTTCTTC.

CDR3 amino acids: CASSLGGGGAFEQYF. CDR3 in DNA: TGTGCCAGCAGCTTGGGCGGCGGGGGGGCCTTTGAGCAGTACTTC. V and J are TRBV5-4 and TRBJ2-7, with 9 nucleotides matching TRBD2. The length of the CDR3 is 15 residues. CDR1 and CDR2 from the germline V gene are SGHNT and YYREEE (reference sequence). V dropped 0 bases and J dropped 7; count of bases not matched to a gene: 8.

V gene TRBV7-6 combines with J gene TRBJ1-1, with 7 nucleotides matching TRBD1. Germline CDR1 SGHVS, CDR2 FNYEAQ. After removal of 5 bases from V and 7 bases from J, the junction contained 16 bases not matched to a gene. This CDR3 is 16 amino acids long. In nucleotides, the CDR3 is TGTGCCAGCAGCCCCCGGACATCCCGGACAGGATTTGAAGCTTTCTTT. Encoded protein: CASSPRTSRTGFEAFF.

The V call is TRBV7-2, the J call TRBJ1-6; the D is unclear. V shed 4 bases and J shed 7 bases, with 17 bases lying between them. Per the germline V gene, CDR1 is SGHTA and CDR2 is FQGNSA. This CDR3 has 16 residues. The DNA for the CDR3 is TGTGCCAGCAGCTCGATTACAGCCCTTCAAAATTCACCCCTCCACTTT. It translates to CASSSITALQNSPLHF.

The chain combines TRBV19 with TRBJ1-3; no definite D call. The germline V gene encodes CDR1 LNHDA and CDR2 SQIVND (reference sequence). There are 13 residues in the CDR3. V was shortened by 5 bases and J by 2 bases, with 7 bases between the two germline ends. CDR3 nucleotide sequence: TGTGCCAGTAGTCGGTTTACTGGAAACACCATATATTTT. This encodes CASSRFTGNTIYF.

The sample holds one count of this clone. J is TRBJ2-5 and V is TRBV4-1; TRBD1 matches at 8 bases. Germline lookup yields CDR1 MGHRA and CDR2 YSYEKL. The CDR3 spans 15 residues. Unmatched junction bases numbered 9, after V lost 4 bases and J lost 5 bases. CDR3 amino acids: CASSLSDRVGETQYF. CDR3 in DNA: TGCGCCAGCAGCCTCTCGGACAGGGTCGGGGAGACCCAGTACTTC.

The genes are TRBV6-1 and TRBJ1-2; D is perhaps TRBD1 (6 bases). The CDR3 sequence is 16 residues long. Trimming stripped 1 base from V and 2 bases from J, with 14 bases between. Germline V lookup: CDR1 MNHNS, CDR2 SASEGT. The chain's CDR3 is CASSEGAGVANYGYTF. The CDR3 nucleotides are TGTGCCAGCAGTGAAGGGGCAGGGGTCGCAAACTATGGCTACACCTTC.